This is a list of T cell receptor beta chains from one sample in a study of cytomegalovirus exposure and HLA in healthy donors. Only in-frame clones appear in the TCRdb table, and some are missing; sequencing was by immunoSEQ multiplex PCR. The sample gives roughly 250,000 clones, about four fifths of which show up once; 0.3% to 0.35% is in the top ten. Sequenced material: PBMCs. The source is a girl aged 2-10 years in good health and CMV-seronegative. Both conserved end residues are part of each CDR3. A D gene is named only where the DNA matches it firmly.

CDR3 protein: CASSLVRQGSAFF
J gene: TRBJ1-1
V gene: TRBV28
D gene: TRBD1

CDR3 protein: CASSSGTSGGRTYEQYF
J gene: TRBJ2-7
V gene: TRBV7-9
D gene: TRBD2

CDR3 protein: CASSSGGLAGTDTQYF
J gene: TRBJ2-3
V gene: TRBV7-3
D gene: TRBD2

CDR3 protein: CASSVGTGAGGYTF
J gene: TRBJ1-2
V gene: TRBV5-1
D gene: TRBD1

CDR3 protein: CAISGGRHEQYF
J gene: TRBJ2-7
V gene: TRBV10-3
D gene: NA

CDR3 protein: CASSVPPGTDTQYF
J gene: TRBJ2-3
V gene: TRBV9
D gene: NA

CDR3 protein: CAWSARDRGLFDTQYF
J gene: TRBJ2-3
V gene: TRBV30
D gene: TRBD1

CDR3 protein: CASSQDIPTRKSGANVLTF
J gene: TRBJ2-6
V gene: TRBV4-2
D gene: NA

CDR3 protein: CASSALGGLSFSGNTIYF
J gene: TRBJ1-3
V gene: TRBV9
D gene: NA

CDR3 protein: CASSLIYGDYNEQFF
J gene: TRBJ2-1
V gene: TRBV27
D gene: NA

CDR3 protein: CASSGYNYGYTF
J gene: TRBJ1-2
V gene: TRBV28
D gene: NA

CDR3 protein: CATSRRGQWPQHF
J gene: TRBJ1-5
V gene: TRBV15
D gene: TRBD1

CDR3 protein: CASSRGSSGGWNEQFF
J gene: TRBJ2-1
V gene: TRBV27
D gene: TRBD2

CDR3 protein: CASSESRTSGLYEQYF
J gene: TRBJ2-7
V gene: TRBV2
D gene: TRBD2

CDR3 protein: CASSLFRLLDRGPNYSNQPQHF
J gene: TRBJ1-5
V gene: TRBV28
D gene: TRBD1

CDR3 protein: CASSLSGTGVTYEQYF
J gene: TRBJ2-7
V gene: TRBV7-2
D gene: TRBD1

CDR3 protein: CASSERRSQFF
J gene: TRBJ2-1
V gene: TRBV2
D gene: NA

CDR3 protein: CSVYGRTENNYGYTF
J gene: TRBJ1-2
V gene: TRBV29-1
D gene: NA

CDR3 protein: CASSRSADTEAFF
J gene: TRBJ1-1
V gene: TRBV6-5
D gene: NA

CDR3 protein: CASRTDREVSGANVLTF
J gene: TRBJ2-6
V gene: TRBV5-1
D gene: TRBD1

CDR3 protein: CAYLRRGAKGTQYF
J gene: TRBJ2-5
V gene: TRBV30
D gene: TRBD2

CDR3 protein: CASSPSRVHEQYF
J gene: TRBJ2-7
V gene: TRBV27
D gene: NA